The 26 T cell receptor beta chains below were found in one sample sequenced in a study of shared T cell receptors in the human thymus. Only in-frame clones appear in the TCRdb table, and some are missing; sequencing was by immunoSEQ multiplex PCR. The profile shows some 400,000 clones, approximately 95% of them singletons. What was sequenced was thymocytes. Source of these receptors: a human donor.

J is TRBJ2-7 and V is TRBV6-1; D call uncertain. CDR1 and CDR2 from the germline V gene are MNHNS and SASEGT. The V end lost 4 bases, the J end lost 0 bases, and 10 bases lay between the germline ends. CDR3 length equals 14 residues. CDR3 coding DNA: TGTGCCAGCAGTGCGACCCAGAGCTCCTACGAGCAGTACTTC. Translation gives CASSATQSSYEQYF.

The CDR3 DNA reads TGTGCCAGCAGTGGGGGTGATGGTCTAGCGGGGCGTATAGAGACCCAGTACTTC. Its protein is CASSGGDGLAGRIETQYF. The rearrangement links TRBV28 to TRBJ2-5; 9 bases map to TRBD2. The CDR3 length is 18 residues. CDR1 and CDR2 (germline): MDHEN, SYDVKM. V lost 5 bases, J lost 4 bases, and 17 bases stayed unmatched.

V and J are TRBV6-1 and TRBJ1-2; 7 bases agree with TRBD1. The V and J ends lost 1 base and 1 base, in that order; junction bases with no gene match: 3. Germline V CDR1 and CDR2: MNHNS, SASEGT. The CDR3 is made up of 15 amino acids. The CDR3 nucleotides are TGTGCCAGCAGTGAAGGGGGGGACAGTAACTATGGCTACACCTTC. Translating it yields CASSEGGDSNYGYTF.

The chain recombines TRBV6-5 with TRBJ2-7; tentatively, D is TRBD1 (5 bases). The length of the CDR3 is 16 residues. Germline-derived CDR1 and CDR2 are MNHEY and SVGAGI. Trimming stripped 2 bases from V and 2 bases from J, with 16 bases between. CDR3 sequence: CASSYLLTGLTYEQYF. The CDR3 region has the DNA TGTGCCAGCAGTTACCTCCTTACAGGCCTAACCTACGAGCAGTACTTC.

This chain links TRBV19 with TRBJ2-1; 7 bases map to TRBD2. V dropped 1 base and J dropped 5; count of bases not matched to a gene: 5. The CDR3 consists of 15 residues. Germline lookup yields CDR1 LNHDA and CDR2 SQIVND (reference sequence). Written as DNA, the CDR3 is TGTGCCAGTAGTATAGCCCCAGCGGGAAACAATGAGCAGTTCTTC. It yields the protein CASSIAPAGNNEQFF. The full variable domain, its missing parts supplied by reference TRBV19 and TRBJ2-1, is DGGITQSPKYLFRKEGQNVTLSCEQNLNHDAMYWYRQDPGQGLRLIYYSQIVNDFQKGDIAEGYSVSREKKESFPLTVTSAQKNPTAFYLCASSIAPAGNNEQFFGPGTRLTVL.

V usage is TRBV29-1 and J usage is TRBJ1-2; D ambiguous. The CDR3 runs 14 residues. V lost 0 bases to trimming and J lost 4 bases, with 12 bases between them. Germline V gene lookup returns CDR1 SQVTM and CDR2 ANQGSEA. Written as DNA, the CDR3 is TGCAGCGTTGAAGATCCCGGACCCTGCTATGGCTACACCTTC. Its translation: CSVEDPGPCYGYTF.

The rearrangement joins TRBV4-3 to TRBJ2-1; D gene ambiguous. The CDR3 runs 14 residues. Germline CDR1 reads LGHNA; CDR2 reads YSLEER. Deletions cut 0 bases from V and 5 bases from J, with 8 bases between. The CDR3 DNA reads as TGCGCCAGCAGCCAAGAATATAAGGACAATGAGCAGTTCTTC. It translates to CASSQEYKDNEQFF.

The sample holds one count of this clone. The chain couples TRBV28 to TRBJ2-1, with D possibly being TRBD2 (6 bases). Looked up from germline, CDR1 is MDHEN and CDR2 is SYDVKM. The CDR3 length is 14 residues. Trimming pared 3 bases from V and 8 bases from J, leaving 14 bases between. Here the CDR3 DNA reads TGTGCCAGCAGTTTTTCCGGGAGCAGGCATGAGCAGTTCTTC. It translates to CASSFSGSRHEQFF.

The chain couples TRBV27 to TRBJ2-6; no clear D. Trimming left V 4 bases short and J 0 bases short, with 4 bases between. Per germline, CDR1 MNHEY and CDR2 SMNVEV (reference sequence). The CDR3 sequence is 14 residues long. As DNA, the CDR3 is TGTGCCAGCAGTTCCTACTCTGGGGCCAACGTCCTGACTTTC. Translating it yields CASSSYSGANVLTF.

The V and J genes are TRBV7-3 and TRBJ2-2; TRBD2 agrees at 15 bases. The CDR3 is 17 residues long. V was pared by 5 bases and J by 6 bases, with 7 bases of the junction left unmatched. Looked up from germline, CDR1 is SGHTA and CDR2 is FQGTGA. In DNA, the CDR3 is TGTGCCAGCAGCGTCCGGACTAGCGGGAGGGTTCCCGGGGAGCTGTTTTTT. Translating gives CASSVRTSGRVPGELFF.

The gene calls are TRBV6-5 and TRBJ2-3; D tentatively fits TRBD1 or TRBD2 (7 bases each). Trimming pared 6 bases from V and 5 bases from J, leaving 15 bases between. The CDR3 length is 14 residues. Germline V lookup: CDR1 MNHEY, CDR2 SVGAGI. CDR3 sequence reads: CASRTRGRGDTQYF. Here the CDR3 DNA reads TGTGCCAGCAGGACCAGGGGGAGGGGAGATACGCAGTATTTT.

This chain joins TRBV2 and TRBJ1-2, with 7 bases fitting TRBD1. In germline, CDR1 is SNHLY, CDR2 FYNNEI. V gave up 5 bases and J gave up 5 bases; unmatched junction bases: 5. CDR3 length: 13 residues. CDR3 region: CASSHTGVYGYTF. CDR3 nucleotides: TGTGCCAGCAGTCATACAGGGGTGTATGGCTACACCTTC. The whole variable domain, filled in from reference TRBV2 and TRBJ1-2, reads EPEVTQTPSHQVTQMGQEVILRCVPISNHLYFYWYRQILGQKVEFLVSFYNNEISEKSEIFDDQFSVERPDGSNFTLKIRSTKLEDSAMYFCASSHTGVYGYTFGSGTRLTVV.

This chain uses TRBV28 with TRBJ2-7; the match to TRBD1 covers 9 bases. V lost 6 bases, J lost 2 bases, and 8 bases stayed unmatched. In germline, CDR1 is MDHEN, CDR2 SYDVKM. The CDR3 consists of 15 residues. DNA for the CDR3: TGTGCCAGCAGGGATGGGACAGGGAGAACCTACGAGCAGTACTTC. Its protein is CASRDGTGRTYEQYF.

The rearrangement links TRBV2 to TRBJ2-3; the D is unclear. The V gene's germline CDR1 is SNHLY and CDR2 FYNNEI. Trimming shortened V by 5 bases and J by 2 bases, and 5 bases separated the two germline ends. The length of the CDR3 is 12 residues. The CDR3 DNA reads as TGTGCCAGCAGTTGGGCCACAGATACGCAGTATTTT. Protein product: CASSWATDTQYF.

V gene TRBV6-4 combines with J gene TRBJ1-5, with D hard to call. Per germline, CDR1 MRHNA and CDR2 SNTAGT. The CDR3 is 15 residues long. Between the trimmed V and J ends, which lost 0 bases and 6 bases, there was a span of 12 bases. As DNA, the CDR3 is TGTGCCAGCAGTGACTCCGGGAAGTTTACTCAGCCCCAGCATTTT. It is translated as CASSDSGKFTQPQHF.

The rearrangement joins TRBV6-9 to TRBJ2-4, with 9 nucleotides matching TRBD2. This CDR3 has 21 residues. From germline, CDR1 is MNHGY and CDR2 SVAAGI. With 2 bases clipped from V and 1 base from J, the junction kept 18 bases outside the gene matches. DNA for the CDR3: TGTGCCAGCAGTTATCATACCTCCTCGGCCGGGACTAGCCAGGCCAAAAACATTCAGTACTTC. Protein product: CASSYHTSSAGTSQAKNIQYF.

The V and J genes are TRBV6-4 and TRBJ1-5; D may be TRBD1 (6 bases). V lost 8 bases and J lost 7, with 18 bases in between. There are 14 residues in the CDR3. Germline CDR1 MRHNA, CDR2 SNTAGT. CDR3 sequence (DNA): TGTGCCAGCTCCGAGGGGGGGGCTTCCCAGCCCCAGCATTTT. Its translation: CASSEGGASQPQHF.

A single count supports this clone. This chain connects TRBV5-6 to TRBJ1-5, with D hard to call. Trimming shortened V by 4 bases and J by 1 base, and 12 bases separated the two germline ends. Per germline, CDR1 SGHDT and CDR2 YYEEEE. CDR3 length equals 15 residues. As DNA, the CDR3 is TGTGCCAGCAGCCTATTACCAGGAAGCAATCAGCCCCAGCATTTT. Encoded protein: CASSLLPGSNQPQHF.

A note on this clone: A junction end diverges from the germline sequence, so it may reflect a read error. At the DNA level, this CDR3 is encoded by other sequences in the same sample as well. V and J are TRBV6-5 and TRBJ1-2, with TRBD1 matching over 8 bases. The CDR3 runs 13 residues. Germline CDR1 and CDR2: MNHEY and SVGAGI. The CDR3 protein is CASSSDRVYGYTF. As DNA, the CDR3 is TGTGCCAGCAGTTCGGACAGGGTTTATGGGTACACCTTC.

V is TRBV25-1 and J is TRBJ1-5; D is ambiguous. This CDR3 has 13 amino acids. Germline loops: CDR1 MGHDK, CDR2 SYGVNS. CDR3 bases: TGTGCAACGGGTGGAGGAGACAATCAGCCCCAGCATTTT. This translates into CATGGGDNQPQHF.

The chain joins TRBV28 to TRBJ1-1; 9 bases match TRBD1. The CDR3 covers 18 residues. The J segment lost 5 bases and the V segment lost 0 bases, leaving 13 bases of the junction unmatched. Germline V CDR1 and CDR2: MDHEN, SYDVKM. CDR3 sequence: CASSLCNGLGQGWTEAFF. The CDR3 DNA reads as TGTGCCAGCAGTTTATGCAATGGATTGGGACAGGGATGGACTGAAGCTTTCTTT.

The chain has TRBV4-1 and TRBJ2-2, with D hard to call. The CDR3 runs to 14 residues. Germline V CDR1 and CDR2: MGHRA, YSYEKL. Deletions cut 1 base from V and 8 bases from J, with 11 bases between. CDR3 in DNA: TGCGCCAGCAGCCAAGTAGGTCTGTGGGGGGAGCTGTTTTTT. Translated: CASSQVGLWGELFF.

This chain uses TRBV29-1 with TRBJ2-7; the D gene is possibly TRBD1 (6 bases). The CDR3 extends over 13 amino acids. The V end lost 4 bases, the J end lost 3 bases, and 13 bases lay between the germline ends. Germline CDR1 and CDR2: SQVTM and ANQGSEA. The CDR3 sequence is CSVVPQGHYEQYF. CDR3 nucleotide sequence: TGCAGCGTTGTCCCTCAGGGGCACTACGAGCAGTACTTC.

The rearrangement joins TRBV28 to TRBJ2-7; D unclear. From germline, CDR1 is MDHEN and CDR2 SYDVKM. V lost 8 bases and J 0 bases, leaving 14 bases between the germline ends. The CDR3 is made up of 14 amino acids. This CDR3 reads CASLRPGPSYEQYF. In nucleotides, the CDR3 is TGTGCCAGCCTCCGACCCGGGCCCTCCTACGAGCAGTACTTC.

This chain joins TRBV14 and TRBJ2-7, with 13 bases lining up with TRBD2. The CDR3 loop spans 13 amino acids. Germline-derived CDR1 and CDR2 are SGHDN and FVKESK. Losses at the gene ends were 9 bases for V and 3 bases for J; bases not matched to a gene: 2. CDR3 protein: CASWTSGSYEQYF. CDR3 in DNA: TGTGCCAGTTGGACTAGCGGGAGCTACGAGCAGTACTTC.

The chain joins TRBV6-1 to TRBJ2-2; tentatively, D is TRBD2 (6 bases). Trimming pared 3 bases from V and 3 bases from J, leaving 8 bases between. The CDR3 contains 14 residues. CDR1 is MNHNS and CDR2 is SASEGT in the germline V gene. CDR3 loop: CASSEAGYTGELFF. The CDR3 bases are TGTGCCAGCAGTGAGGCGGGATACACCGGGGAGCTGTTTTTT.